This entry is about one TCR beta chain. Its antigen is undetermined. Purity of the untouched CD4+ T cells was about 98%. Libraries were prepared by immunoSEQ multiplex PCR; TCRdb keeps only in-frame clonotypes and omits some of them. The sample yields some 89,000 clones, roughly nine tenths seen once. The data were taken from a study of T cell repertoires and HLA-DP antigens. The wider study: Transduced HeLa cells presented HLA-DP to CD4+ T cells.

Notes on the study in general: Pre-culture clonality, about 0.036, was far below sorted CD137+ clonality of roughly 0.42.

The material sequenced was CD4+ T cells from PBMCs. The receptor was derived from a man in his fifties or sixties in good health and CMV-seronegative.

CDR3: CASSQRKADITDTQYF. DNA for the CDR3: TGTGCCAGCAGCCAACGAAAGGCGGACATCACAGATACGCAGTATTTT. The chain has TRBV14 and TRBJ2-3; a possible D gene is TRBD1 (5 bases). Trimming took 2 bases from V and 2 from J, leaving 14 bases between them. The germline V gene has CDR1 SGHDN and CDR2 FVKESK. The CDR3 length is 16 residues.